This T cell receptor beta chain was recovered during a study of graft-versus-host responses after intestinal transplantation. Study information: The study gave all recipients anti-thymocyte globulin induction, then tacrolimus and steroids for 2 to 3 years.

Trimming cost V 5 bases and J 0 bases, with 14 bases left between them. Germline V gene sequence: CDR1 SGHAT, CDR2 FQDESV (reference sequence). CDR3 length: 16 amino acids. This clone occurred once. Its target is unknown. This table comes from immunoSEQ multiplex PCR, and its TCRdb copy is limited to in-frame clones, with some not included. Among about 25,000 clones listed, approximately 93% were seen once. Study outcomes and limitations: Early post-transplant declines in HvG were associated with peak levels of circulating GvH clones. Those patients showing graft-donor T cell macrochimerism displayed high graft-versus-host to host-versus-graft clonal ratios in allografts.

The sequence derives from a human patient who received an intestinal transplant, so some T cells may come from the graft donor. The chain is built from TRBV11-1 and TRBJ2-1; D unresolved. The sequenced sample was PBMCs, obtained 18 days after transplant. The CDR3 DNA sequence: TGTGCCAGCAGCCGCCACTTGGGTAGCTCCTACAATGAGCAGTTCTTC. It codes for CASSRHLGSSYNEQFF.